This is a list of T cell receptor beta chains from one sample in a study of identical twins. MiXCR was run by TCRdb on the 5' RACE reads, yielding one entry per CDR3 protein. The sample gives about 200,000 distinct CDR3 sequences, around a tenth of which show up once; about 5% is in the top ten. The sequencing sample was made of memory (CD45RO+) T cells sorted from blood. The receptor set was obtained from a woman younger than 30 in good health. Each CDR3 is given with its conserved first and last residue. A D gene is named only where the DNA matches it firmly. Clone size is given for some rows only: seen once, a few or many times, or a class if the clone is expanded.

length: 12; J: TRBJ1-1; D: .; V: TRBV6-5; size: .; CDR3: CASKAGPSEAFF; DNA: TGTGCCAGCAAGGCTGGCCCCTCTGAAGCTTTCTTT
length: 12; J: TRBJ2-4; D: .; V: TRBV20-1; size: .; CDR3: CSARPGSDIQYF; DNA: TGCAGTGCTAGACCCGGGAGCGACATTCAGTACTTC
length: 14; J: TRBJ2-7; D: .; V: TRBV20-1; size: .; CDR3: CSAEGGLIRYEQYF; DNA: TGCAGTGCCGAAGGGGGGCTAATCCGCTACGAGCAGTACTTC
length: 10; J: TRBJ2-7; D: .; V: TRBV20-1; size: .; CDR3: CSALFYEQYF; DNA: TGCAGTGCCCTTTTTTACGAGCAGTACTTC
length: 14; J: TRBJ2-1; D: .; V: TRBV7-2; size: .; CDR3: CASSLGGGRGEQFF; DNA: TGTGCCAGCAGCTTAGGGGGCGGCCGGGGTGAGCAGTTCTTC
length: 13; J: TRBJ1-2; D: .; V: TRBV24-1; size: few; CDR3: CATSDGPFGGYTF; DNA: TGTGCCACCAGTGATGGGCCCTTCGGCGGCTACACCTTC
length: 14; J: TRBJ2-7; D: .; V: TRBV18; size: .; CDR3: CASSPDTSEVEQYF; DNA: TGTGCCAGCTCACCAGATACAAGTGAGGTCGAGCAGTACTTC
length: 17; J: TRBJ2-3; D: .; V: TRBV7-2; size: .; CDR3: CASSLGRLGGGTDTQYF; DNA: TGTGCCAGCAGCTTAGGGAGGCTTGGCGGGGGCACAGATACGCAGTATTTT
length: 13; J: TRBJ2-5; D: .; V: TRBV7-3; size: many; CDR3: CASSLGAQETQYF; DNA: TGTGCCAGCAGCTTAGGGGCACAAGAGACCCAGTACTTC
length: 18; J: TRBJ2-3; D: TRBD2; V: TRBV12-3/TRBV12-4; size: .; CDR3: CASSRGQGLAGVTDTQYF; DNA: TGTGCCAGCAGTAGGGGTCAGGGACTAGCGGGAGTCACAGATACGCAGTATTTT
length: 15; J: TRBJ2-1; D: TRBD2; V: TRBV20-1; size: many; CDR3: CSARLLAGGQYGQFF; DNA: TGCAGTGCTAGGCTTTTGGCGGGGGGGCAGTACGGGCAGTTCTTC
length: 16; J: TRBJ2-1; D: TRBD2; V: TRBV7-6; size: few; CDR3: CASSKRTSGGAPEQFF; DNA: TGTGCCAGCAGCAAGCGGACTAGCGGGGGGGCCCCTGAGCAGTTCTTC
length: 15; J: TRBJ2-7; D: .; V: TRBV25-1; size: few; CDR3: CASSEWNPSFYEQYF; DNA: TGTGCCAGCAGTGAATGGAATCCAAGTTTCTACGAGCAGTACTTC
length: 15; J: TRBJ2-2; D: TRBD1; V: TRBV29-1; size: many; CDR3: CSVHTGGFNTGELFF; DNA: TGCAGCGTGCATACAGGGGGCTTTAACACCGGGGAGCTGTTTTTT
length: 15; J: TRBJ1-1; D: .; V: TRBV5-1; size: many; CDR3: CASSLLDAVNTEAFF; DNA: TGCGCCAGCAGCTTGCTCGACGCGGTTAACACTGAAGCTTTCTTT
length: 13; J: TRBJ2-5; D: TRBD2; V: TRBV20-1; size: .; CDR3: CSATPGGIETQYF; DNA: TGCAGTGCTACCCCGGGGGGGATAGAGACCCAGTACTTC
length: 17; J: TRBJ2-7; D: TRBD1; V: TRBV11-1; size: .; CDR3: CASSRNPGTDFSYEQYF; DNA: TGTGCCAGCAGCCGAAATCCCGGGACAGACTTCTCCTACGAGCAGTACTTC
length: 14; J: TRBJ2-1; D: .; V: TRBV10-1; size: .; CDR3: CASSESLGLNEQFF; DNA: TGCGCCAGCAGTGAGTCTCTTGGTTTGAATGAGCAGTTCTTC
length: 16; J: TRBJ1-5; D: TRBD1; V: TRBV5-1; size: many; CDR3: CASSLAPGQGPGPQHF; DNA: TGCGCCAGCAGCTTGGCGCCGGGACAGGGCCCAGGGCCCCAGCATTTT
length: 14; J: TRBJ1-2; D: TRBD1; V: TRBV16; size: few; CDR3: CASSQAWDREGYTF; DNA: TGTGCCAGCAGCCAAGCCTGGGACAGGGAGGGCTACACCTTC
length: 15; J: TRBJ2-7; D: TRBD1; V: TRBV10-3; size: few; CDR3: CAIQQGGTGYPPRYF; DNA: TGTGCCATCCAGCAGGGCGGGACAGGTTACCCCCCGCGGTACTTC
length: 12; J: TRBJ2-3; D: .; V: TRBV7-2; size: few; CDR3: CASSELGHTQYF; DNA: TGTGCCAGCAGCGAACTAGGACATACGCAGTATTTT
length: 15; J: TRBJ2-2; D: .; V: TRBV24-1; size: many; CDR3: CATSDRQKNTGELFF; DNA: TGTGCCACCAGTGATAGGCAGAAGAACACCGGGGAGCTGTTTTTT
length: 14; J: TRBJ1-1; D: .; V: TRBV20-1; size: .; CDR3: CSARAGGRSTEAFF; DNA: TGCAGTGCTAGAGCTGGGGGGCGAAGCACTGAAGCTTTCTTT
length: 15; J: TRBJ1-4; D: .; V: TRBV7-6; size: many; CDR3: CASSPQATSNEKLFF; DNA: TGTGCCAGCAGCCCCCAGGCGACCTCTAATGAAAAACTGTTTTTT
length: 15; J: TRBJ2-3; D: .; V: TRBV20-1; size: few; CDR3: CSARAVRPSTDTQYF; DNA: TGCAGTGCTAGAGCGGTCCGCCCTAGCACAGATACGCAGTATTTT
length: 16; J: TRBJ2-2; D: .; V: TRBV5-6; size: .; CDR3: CAMGPGRGANTGELFF; DNA: TGTGCCATGGGCCCCGGCCGGGGTGCGAACACCGGGGAGCTGTTTTTT
length: 13; J: TRBJ1-1; D: .; V: TRBV2; size: .; CDR3: CASSEEGWTEAFF; DNA: TGTGCCAGCAGTGAAGAGGGATGGACTGAAGCTTTCTTT
length: 13; J: TRBJ2-3; D: .; V: TRBV27; size: .; CDR3: CASSPRVADTQYF; DNA: TGTGCCAGCAGTCCCAGGGTCGCAGATACGCAGTATTTT
length: 15; J: TRBJ2-1; D: .; V: TRBV6-2/TRBV6-3; size: few; CDR3: CASSYGGAGGNEQFF; DNA: TGTGCCAGCAGTTACGGGGGGGCCGGAGGTAATGAGCAGTTCTTC
length: 14; J: TRBJ2-1; D: .; V: TRBV27; size: few; CDR3: CASRDYPTYNEQFF; DNA: TGTGCCAGCAGGGACTATCCCACCTACAATGAGCAGTTCTTC
length: 15; J: TRBJ2-7; D: TRBD2; V: TRBV3-1; size: few; CDR3: CASSPSSGGYYEQYF; DNA: TGTGCCAGCAGCCCCTCTAGCGGGGGATACTACGAGCAGTACTTC
length: 13; J: TRBJ2-7; D: .; V: TRBV20-1; size: once; CDR3: CSAREGVPYKQYF; DNA: TGCAGTGCTAGAGAGGGGGTCCCCTACAAGCAGTACTTC
length: 15; J: TRBJ2-3; D: TRBD2; V: TRBV20-1; size: .; CDR3: CSAGRAGGPIDTQYF; DNA: TGCAGTGCCGGAAGGGCGGGAGGGCCTATAGATACGCAGTATTTT
length: 15; J: TRBJ2-2; D: .; V: TRBV19; size: few; CDR3: CASSYPGANTGELFF; DNA: TGTGCCAGTAGTTACCCGGGGGCGAACACCGGGGAGCTGTTTTTT
length: 11; J: TRBJ2-1; D: TRBD2; V: TRBV5-6; size: few; CDR3: CASSLGLAGSF; DNA: TGTGCCAGCAGCTTGGGACTAGCGGGGTCCTTC
length: 17; J: TRBJ2-5; D: .; V: TRBV18; size: .; CDR3: CASSPPATGGVQETQYF; DNA: TGTGCCAGCTCCCCCCCAGCAACAGGCGGAGTACAAGAGACCCAGTACTTC
length: 14; J: TRBJ1-4; D: .; V: TRBV12-3/TRBV12-4; size: .; CDR3: CASTHSATNEKLFF; DNA: TGTGCCAGCACCCACAGTGCAACTAATGAAAAACTGTTTTTT